What follows is one T cell receptor (beta chain) and its context. Its antigen is as yet unknown. One end of the junction does not line up with germline, which may come from a read error. This CDR3 has 15 amino acids. This entry is derived from a study of blood T cells in healthy people across ages. Study results and limitations: Expanded clonotype changes were possibly confounded by unknown donor CMV status.

A J-beta primer mix and a sample-barcoded 5' primer were used in a second PCR of about 7 to 11 cycles. Every cDNA molecule carried a tag from a template-switch adaptor bearing 12 random nucleotides. TCRdb reanalysed the 5' RACE reads using MiXCR and keeps one entry per CDR3 protein. The table records under 2,000,000 distinct CDR3 sequences, less than 50% of them present only once. Donation came from healthy Caucasian individuals in Russia who were aged roughly 6 to 95. The extraction recovered at least 5 micrograms of total RNA per sample. Sequencing was done on a sample of blood. V gene TRBV12-3 or TRBV12-4 combines with J gene TRBJ1-2; D ambiguous. This receptor was identified in a woman between 40 and 50 years old in good health. The CDR3 DNA sequence: TGTGCCAGCAGTTTAGGACCCCCGGCTATCTATGGCTACACCTTT. Encoded protein: CASSLGPPAIYGYTF.